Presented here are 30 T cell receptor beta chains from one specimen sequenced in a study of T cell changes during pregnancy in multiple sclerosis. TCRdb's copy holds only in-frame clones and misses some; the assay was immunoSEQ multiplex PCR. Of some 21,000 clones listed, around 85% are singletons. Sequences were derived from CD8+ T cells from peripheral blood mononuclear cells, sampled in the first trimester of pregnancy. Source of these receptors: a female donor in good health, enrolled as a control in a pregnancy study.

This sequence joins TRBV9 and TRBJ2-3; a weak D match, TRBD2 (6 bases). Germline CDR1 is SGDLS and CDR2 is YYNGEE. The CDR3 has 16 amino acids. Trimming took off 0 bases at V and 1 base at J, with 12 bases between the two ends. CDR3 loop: CASSVGNGGRTDTQYF. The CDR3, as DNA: TGTGCCAGCAGCGTAGGTAACGGGGGTCGCACAGATACGCAGTATTTT.

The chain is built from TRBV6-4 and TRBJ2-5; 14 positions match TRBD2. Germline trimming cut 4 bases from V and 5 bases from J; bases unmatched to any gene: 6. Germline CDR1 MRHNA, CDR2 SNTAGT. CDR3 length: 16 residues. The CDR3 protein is CASSATSGGAQETQYF. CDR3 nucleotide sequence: TGTGCCAGCAGTGCGACTAGCGGGGGGGCCCAGGAGACCCAGTACTTC.

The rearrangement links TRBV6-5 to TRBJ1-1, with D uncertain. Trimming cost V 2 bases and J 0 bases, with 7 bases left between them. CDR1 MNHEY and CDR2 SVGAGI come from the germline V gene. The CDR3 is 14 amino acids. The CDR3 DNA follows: TGTGCCAGCAGTTACAGCGGCTTGAACACTGAAGCTTTCTTT. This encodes CASSYSGLNTEAFF.

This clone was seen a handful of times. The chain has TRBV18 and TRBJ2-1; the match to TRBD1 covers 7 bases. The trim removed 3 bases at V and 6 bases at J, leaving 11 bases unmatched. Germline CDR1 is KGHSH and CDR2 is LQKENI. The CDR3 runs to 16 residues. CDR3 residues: CASSPRQGRLGNEQFF. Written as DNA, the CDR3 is TGTGCCAGCTCACCTCGACAGGGAAGATTAGGCAATGAGCAGTTCTTC.

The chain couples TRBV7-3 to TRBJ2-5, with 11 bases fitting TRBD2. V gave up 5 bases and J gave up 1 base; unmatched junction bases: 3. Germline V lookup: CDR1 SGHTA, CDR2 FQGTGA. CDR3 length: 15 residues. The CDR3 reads CASSRTSGRQETQYF. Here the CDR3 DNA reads TGTGCCAGCAGCAGGACTAGCGGGCGCCAAGAGACCCAGTACTTC.

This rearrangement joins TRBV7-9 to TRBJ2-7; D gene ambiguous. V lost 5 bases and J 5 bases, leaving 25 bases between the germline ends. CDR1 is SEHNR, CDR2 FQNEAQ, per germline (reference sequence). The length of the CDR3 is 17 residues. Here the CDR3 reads CASSQSSAEQMIHEQYF. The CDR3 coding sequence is TGTGCCAGCAGCCAAAGTTCTGCGGAACAAATGATACACGAGCAGTACTTC.

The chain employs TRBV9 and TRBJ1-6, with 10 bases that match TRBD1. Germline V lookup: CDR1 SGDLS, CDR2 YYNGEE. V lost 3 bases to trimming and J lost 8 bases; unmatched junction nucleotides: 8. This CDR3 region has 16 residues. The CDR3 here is CASSETGTGEDSPLHF. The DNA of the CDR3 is TGTGCCAGCAGCGAGACCGGGACAGGGGAAGATTCACCCCTCCACTTT. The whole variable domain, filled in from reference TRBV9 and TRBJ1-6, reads DSGVTQTPKHLITATGQRVTLRCSPRSGDLSVYWYQQSLDQGLQFLIQYYNGEERAKGNILERFSAQQFPDLHSELNLSSLELGDSALYFCASSETGTGEDSPLHFGNGTRLTVT.

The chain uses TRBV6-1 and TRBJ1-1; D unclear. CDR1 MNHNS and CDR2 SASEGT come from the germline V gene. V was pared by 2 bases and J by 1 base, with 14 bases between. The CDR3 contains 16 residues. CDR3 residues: CASSEFYSKGNTEAFF. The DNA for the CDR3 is TGTGCCAGCAGTGAATTTTACAGTAAAGGGAACACTGAAGCTTTCTTT.

The CDR3 sequence is CASSLGQGGRGANVLTF. In nucleotides, the CDR3 is TGTGCCAGCAGCTTGGGACAGGGTGGACGTGGGGCCAACGTCCTGACTTTC. The chain is built from TRBV7-9 and TRBJ2-6; TRBD1 matches 9 bases. The germline CDR1 and CDR2 sequences are SEHNR and FQNEAQ (reference sequence). The J segment lost 3 bases and the V segment lost 3 bases, leaving 6 bases of the junction unmatched. This CDR3 comprises 17 residues.

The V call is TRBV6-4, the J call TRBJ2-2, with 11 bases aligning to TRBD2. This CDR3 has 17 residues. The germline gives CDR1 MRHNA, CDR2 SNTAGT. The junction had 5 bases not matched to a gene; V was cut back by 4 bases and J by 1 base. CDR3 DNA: TGTGCCAGCAGTGCCAATAGCGGGGGGGTGAACACCGGGGAGCTGTTTTTT. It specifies CASSANSGGVNTGELFF.

The CDR3 spells CSAAGGLRAEAFF. The CDR3 nucleotides read TGCAGCGCTGCGGGGGGCTTAAGGGCTGAAGCTTTCTTT. V is TRBV29-1 and J is TRBJ1-1, with a possible D match to TRBD1 (6 bases). CDR1 is SQVTM, CDR2 ANQGSEA, per germline. V was clipped by 7 bases and J by 6 bases, with 18 bases between them. The CDR3 is 13 amino acids.

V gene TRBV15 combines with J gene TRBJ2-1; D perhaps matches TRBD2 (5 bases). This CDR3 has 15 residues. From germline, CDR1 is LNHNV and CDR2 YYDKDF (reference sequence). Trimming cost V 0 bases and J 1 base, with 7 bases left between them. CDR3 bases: TGTGCCACCAGCAGAGAACAGCGGTCCTACAATGAGCAGTTCTTC. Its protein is CATSREQRSYNEQFF.

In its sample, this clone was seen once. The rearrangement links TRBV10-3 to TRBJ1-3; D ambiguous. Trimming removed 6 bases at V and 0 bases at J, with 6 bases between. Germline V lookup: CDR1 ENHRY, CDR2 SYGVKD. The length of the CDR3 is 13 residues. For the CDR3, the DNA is TGTGCCATCAGCACAGACTCTGGAAACACCATATATTTT. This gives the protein CAISTDSGNTIYF.

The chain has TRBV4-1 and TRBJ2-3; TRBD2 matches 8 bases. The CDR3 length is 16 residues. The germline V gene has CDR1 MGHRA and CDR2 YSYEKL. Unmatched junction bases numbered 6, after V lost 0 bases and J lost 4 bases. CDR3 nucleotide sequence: TGCGCCAGCAGCCAAGACGGGACTAGTTTTTCAGATACGCAGTATTTT. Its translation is CASSQDGTSFSDTQYF.

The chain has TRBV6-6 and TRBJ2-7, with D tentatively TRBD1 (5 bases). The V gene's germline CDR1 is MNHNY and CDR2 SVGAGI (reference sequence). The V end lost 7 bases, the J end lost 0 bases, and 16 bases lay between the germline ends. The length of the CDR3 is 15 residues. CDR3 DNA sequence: TGTGCCAGCATCAACGAGGACAAGAGCTCCTACGAGCAGTACTTC. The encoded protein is CASINEDKSSYEQYF.

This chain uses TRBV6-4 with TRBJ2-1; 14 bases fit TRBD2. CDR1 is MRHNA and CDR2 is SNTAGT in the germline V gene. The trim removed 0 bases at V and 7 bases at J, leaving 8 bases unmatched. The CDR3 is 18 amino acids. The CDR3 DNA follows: TGTGCCAGCAGTGACTCGGGGACTAGCGGGAGTAGTGTAAATGAGCAGTTCTTC. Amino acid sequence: CASSDSGTSGSSVNEQFF.

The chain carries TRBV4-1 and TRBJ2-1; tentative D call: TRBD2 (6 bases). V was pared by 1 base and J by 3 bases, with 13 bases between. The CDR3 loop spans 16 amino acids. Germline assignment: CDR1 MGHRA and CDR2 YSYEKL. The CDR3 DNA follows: TGCGCCAGCAGCCAAGGAATCGGGAGCCGCTACAATGAGCAGTTCTTC. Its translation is CASSQGIGSRYNEQFF.

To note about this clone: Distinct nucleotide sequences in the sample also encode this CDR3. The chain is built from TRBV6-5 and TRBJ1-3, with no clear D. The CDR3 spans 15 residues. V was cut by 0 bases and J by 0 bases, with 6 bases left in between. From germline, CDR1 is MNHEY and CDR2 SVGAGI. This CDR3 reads CASSYSAGSGNTIYF. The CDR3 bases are TGTGCCAGCAGTTACTCGGCGGGCTCTGGAAACACCATATATTTT.

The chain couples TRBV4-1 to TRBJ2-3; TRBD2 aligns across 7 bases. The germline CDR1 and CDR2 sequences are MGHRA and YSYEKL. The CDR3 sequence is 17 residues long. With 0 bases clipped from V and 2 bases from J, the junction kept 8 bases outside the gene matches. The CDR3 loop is CASSQELGGSATDTQYF. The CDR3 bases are TGCGCCAGCAGCCAAGAACTGGGCGGGAGCGCCACAGATACGCAGTATTTT.

CDR3 protein: CATVSGNGSEQFF. CDR3 DNA: TGTGCCACCGTTAGCGGGAACGGTAGTGAGCAGTTCTTC. This chain links TRBV10-3 with TRBJ2-1, with TRBD2 matching over 8 bases. J gave up 9 bases and V 10 bases, and 11 bases lay outside the gene matches. The CDR3 is 13 residues long. Germline V CDR1 and CDR2: ENHRY, SYGVKD.

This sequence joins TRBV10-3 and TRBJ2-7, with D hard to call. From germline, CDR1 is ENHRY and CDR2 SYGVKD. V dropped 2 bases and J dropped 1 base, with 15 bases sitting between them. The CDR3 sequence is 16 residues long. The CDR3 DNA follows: TGTGCCATCAGTGAGCCTTCCCCGCGAAGATCCTACGAGCAGTACTTC. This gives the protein CAISEPSPRRSYEQYF.

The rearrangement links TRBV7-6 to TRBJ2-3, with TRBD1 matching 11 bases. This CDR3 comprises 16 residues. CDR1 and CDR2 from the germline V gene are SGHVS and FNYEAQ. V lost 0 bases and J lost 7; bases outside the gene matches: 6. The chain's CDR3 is CASSLAMGQGVNTQYF. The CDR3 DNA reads TGTGCCAGCAGCTTAGCAATGGGACAGGGGGTGAATACGCAGTATTTT. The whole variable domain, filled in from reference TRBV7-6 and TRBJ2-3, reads GAGVSQSPRYKVTKRGQDVALRCDPISGHVSLYWYRQALGQGPEFLTYFNYEAQQDKSGLPNDRFSAERPEGSISTLTIQRTEQRDSAMYRCASSLAMGQGVNTQYFGPGTRLTVL.

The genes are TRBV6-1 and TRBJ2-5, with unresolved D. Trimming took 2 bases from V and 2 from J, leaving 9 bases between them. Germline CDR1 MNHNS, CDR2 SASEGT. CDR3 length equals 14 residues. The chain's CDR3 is CASSEPPGQETQYF. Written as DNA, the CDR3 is TGTGCCAGCAGTGAACCCCCAGGACAAGAGACCCAGTACTTC.

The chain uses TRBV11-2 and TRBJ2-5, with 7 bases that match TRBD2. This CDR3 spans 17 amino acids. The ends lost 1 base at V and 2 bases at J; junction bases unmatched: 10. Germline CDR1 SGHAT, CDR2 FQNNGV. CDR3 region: CASSLAGRETPQETQYF. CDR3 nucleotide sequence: TGTGCCAGCAGCTTAGCTGGGCGGGAGACACCTCAAGAGACCCAGTACTTC.

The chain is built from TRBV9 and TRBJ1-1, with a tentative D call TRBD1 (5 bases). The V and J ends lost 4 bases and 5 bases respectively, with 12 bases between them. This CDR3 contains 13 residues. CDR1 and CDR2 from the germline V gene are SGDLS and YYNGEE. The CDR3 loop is CASSPGGRTEAFF. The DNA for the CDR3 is TGTGCCAGCAGCCCCGGGGGGAGGACTGAAGCTTTCTTT.

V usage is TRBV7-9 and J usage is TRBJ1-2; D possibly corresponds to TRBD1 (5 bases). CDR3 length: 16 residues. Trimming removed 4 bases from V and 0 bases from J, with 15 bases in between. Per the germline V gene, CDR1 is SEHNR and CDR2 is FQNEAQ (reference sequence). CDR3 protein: CASSSLDRTANYGYTF. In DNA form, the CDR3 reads TGTGCCAGCAGCTCCCTAGACAGAACAGCTAACTATGGCTACACCTTC.

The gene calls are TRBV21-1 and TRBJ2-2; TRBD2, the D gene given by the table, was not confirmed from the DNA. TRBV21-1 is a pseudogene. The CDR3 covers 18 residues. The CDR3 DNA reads TGTGCCAGCAGCATAGGGACTAGCGGGAGGAATAGGTCCGGGGAGCTGTTTTTT. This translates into CASSIGTSGRNRSGELFF.

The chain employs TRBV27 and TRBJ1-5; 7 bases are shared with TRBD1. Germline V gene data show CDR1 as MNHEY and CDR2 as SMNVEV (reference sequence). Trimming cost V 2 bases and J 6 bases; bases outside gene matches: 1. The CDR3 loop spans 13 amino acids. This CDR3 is CASSLGDSQPQHF. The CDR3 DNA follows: TGTGCCAGCAGTTTAGGGGACAGTCAGCCCCAGCATTTT.

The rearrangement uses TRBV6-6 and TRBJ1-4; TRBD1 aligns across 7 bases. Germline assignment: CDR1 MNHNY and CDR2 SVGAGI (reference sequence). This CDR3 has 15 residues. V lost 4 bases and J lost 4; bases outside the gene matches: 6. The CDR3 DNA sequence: TGTGCCAGCAGTTCCCAGGGACAGTTTAATGAAAAACTGTTTTTT. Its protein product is CASSSQGQFNEKLFF.

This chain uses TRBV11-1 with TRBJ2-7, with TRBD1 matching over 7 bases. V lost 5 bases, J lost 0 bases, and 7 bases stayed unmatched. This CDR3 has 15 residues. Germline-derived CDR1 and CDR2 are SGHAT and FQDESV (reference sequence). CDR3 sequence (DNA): TGTGCCAGCAGCATCCTCGGGGACAGCTCCTACGAGCAGTACTTC. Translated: CASSILGDSSYEQYF.